The next 5 T cell receptor beta chains were all read from a single sample in a study of cytomegalovirus exposure and HLA in healthy donors (dated by TCRdb to the late 2010s). Libraries came from the immunoSEQ multiplex PCR assay. For the multiplex PCR, a mixture combining 60 forward primers for TCR Vbeta segments and 13 reverse primers for TCR Jbeta segments was used. TCRdb limited this immuneACCESS table to in-frame rearrangements with V and J called. A share of clones is missing; checked studies link under half to unresolved V genes, and the rest is unexplained. This sample gives over 100,000 clones in total; 72% of them show up just once. The ten largest clones add up to about 4.4% of the sample. Sequencing was carried out using PBMCs. These receptor sequences come from a middle-aged man in good health and CMV-seropositive.

The rearrangement uses TRBV5-1 and TRBJ1-4, with a tentative D call TRBD1 (5 bases). CDR3 length: 18 residues. Germline V gene sequence: CDR1 SGHRS, CDR2 YFSETQ. Trimming removed 4 bases at V and 4 bases at J, with 23 bases between. CDR3 amino acids: CASSPARGGAGLNEKLFF. Here the CDR3 DNA reads TGCGCCAGCAGCCCCGCACGGGGAGGGGCAGGCCTTAATGAAAAACTGTTTTTT.

The V gene is TRBV7-6, the J gene TRBJ2-5; possible D gene TRBD2, 6 bases. The CDR3 is 15 residues long. The germline V and J ends were trimmed by 6 bases and 4 bases, with 18 bases remaining between them. Per germline, CDR1 SGHVS and CDR2 FNYEAQ. The CDR3 reads CASSGDSSLLETQYF. The CDR3 region has the DNA TGTGCCAGCAGTGGGGACTCAAGCCTCTTAGAGACCCAGTACTTC.

This clone was observed a single time. The chain has TRBV5-8 and TRBJ1-2; D might be TRBD1 (6 bases). V lost 1 base and J 7 bases, leaving 11 bases between the germline ends. This CDR3 region has 13 residues. Germline V gives CDR1 SGHTS, CDR2 YDEGEE. The CDR3 spells CASSLRGRVGYTF. In DNA form, the CDR3 reads TGTGCCAGCAGCTTGAGGGGGAGAGTTGGCTACACCTTC.

This clone showed up just a few times. The chain links TRBV6-1 to TRBJ1-6; possible D gene TRBD1, 5 bases. V was trimmed by 7 bases and J by 7 bases, leaving 14 bases between them. This CDR3 is built from 14 residues. Germline values: CDR1 MNHNS, CDR2 SASEGT. This CDR3 reads CASMKGLENSPLHF. CDR3 sequence (DNA): TGTGCCAGCATGAAGGGACTGGAGAATTCACCCCTCCACTTT.

V is TRBV6-5 and J is TRBJ2-6, with D maybe TRBD1 (5 bases). CDR3 length equals 14 residues. CDR1 MNHEY and CDR2 SVGAGI come from the germline V gene. V was clipped by 6 bases and J by 1 base, with 7 bases between them. The CDR3 DNA reads TGTGCCAGCAGCAGGGTTTCTGGGGCCAACGTCCTGACTTTC. It specifies CASSRVSGANVLTF.